This record covers a single TCR delta chain. Its cognate antigen is unknown. A far bigger clonotype differs at one base, so this is likely a read error. At the DNA level, this CDR3 is encoded by other sequences in the same sample as well. The data were obtained in a study of γδ T cells in repeated Plasmodium falciparum infection. The overall study: Malian children with intense seasonal malaria exposure were compared with matched Australian children. Study-wide points: The Malian cohort came from a small rural village of predominantly one ethnic group.

TCRdb re-called the multiplex PCR reads with CATT. The data show 90,000 to 95,000 delta-chain clones, with approximately 1% seen just once and roughly 9.9% held by the top ten. The source is a pool of human donors (malaria-infected and uninfected, not separated). The sequencing sample was made of gamma-delta T cells from blood.

CDR3 region: CALFELTGGLIF. The DNA for the CDR3 is TGTGCTCTCTTTGAGCTTACTGGGGGTCTTATCTTT. This chain joins TRDV1 and TRDJ1; 8 bases match TRDD3. V lost 9 bases and J lost 14; bases outside the gene matches: 14. The CDR3 totals 12 residues. Germline V gene sequence: CDR1 TSWWSYY, CDR2 QGS.